This T cell receptor (beta chain) was recovered during a study of shared clonotypes between healthy human individuals. V lost 0 bases and J 0 bases, leaving 11 bases between the germline ends. The germline gives CDR1 LGHNA, CDR2 YNFKEQ. The CDR3 is made up of 17 amino acids. This clone appeared a single time. TCRdb's copy holds only in-frame clones and misses some; the assay was immunoSEQ multiplex PCR. The sample consists of hundreds of thousands of clones, around 81% of them appearing once. The chain links TRBV4-2 to TRBJ1-4; tentative D call: TRBD1 (6 bases). The clonotype comes from a woman between 40 and 50 years old in good health. Some clones in this sample may be carry-over from other donors' samples. The specimen sequenced was PBMCs. CDR3 sequence: CASSQDGTPPTNEKLFF. The CDR3 DNA reads TGTGCCAGCAGCCAAGATGGGACACCCCCAACTAATGAAAAACTGTTTTTT.